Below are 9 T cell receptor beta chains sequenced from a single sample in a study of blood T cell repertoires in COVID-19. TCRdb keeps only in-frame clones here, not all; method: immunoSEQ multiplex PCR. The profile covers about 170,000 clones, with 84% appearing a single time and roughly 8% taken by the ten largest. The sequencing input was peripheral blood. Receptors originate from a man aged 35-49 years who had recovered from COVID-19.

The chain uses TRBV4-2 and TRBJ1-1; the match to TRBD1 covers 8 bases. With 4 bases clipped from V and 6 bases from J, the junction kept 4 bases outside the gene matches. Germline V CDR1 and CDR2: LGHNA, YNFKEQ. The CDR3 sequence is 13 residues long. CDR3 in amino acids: CASSPDRASEAFF. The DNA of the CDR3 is TGTGCCAGCAGCCCGGACAGGGCCTCTGAAGCTTTCTTT.

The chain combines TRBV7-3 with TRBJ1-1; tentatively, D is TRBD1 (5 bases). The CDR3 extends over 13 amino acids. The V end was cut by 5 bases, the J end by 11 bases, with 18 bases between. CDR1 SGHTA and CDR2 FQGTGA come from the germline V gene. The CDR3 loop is CASSPGQSLAAFF. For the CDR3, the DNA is TGTGCCAGCAGCCCCGGACAATCCCTGGCGGCTTTCTTT.

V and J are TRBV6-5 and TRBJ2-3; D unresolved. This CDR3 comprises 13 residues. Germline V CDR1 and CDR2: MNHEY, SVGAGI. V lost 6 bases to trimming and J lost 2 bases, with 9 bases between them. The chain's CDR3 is CASRPPYTDTQYF. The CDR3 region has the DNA TGTGCCAGCAGGCCGCCCTACACAGATACGCAGTATTTT.

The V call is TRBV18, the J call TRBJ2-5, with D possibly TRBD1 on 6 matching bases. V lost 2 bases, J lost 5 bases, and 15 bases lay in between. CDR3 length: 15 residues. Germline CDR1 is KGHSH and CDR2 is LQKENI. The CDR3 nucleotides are TGTGCCAGCTCACCAGTTGGCGGGCAGGGGGAGACCCAGTACTTC. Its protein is CASSPVGGQGETQYF.

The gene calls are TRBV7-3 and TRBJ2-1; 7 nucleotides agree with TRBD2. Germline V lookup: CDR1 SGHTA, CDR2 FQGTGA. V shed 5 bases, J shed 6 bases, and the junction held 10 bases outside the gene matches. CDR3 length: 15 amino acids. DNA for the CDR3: TGTGCCAGCAGCACAGCCCCGGGGGGTCTCAATGAGCAGTTCTTC. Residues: CASSTAPGGLNEQFF.

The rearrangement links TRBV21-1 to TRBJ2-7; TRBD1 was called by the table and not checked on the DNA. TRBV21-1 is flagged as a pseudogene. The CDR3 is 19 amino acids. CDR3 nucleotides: TGTGCCAGCAGCAAACCTAACCTCGACAGCCCCCAGAACTCCTACGAGCAGTACTTC. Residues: CASSKPNLDSPQNSYEQYF.

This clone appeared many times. The CDR3 DNA follows: TGTGCCAGCGGGGCAAACGGGAATGAGCAGTTCTTC. This codes for CASGANGNEQFF. V and J are TRBV9 and TRBJ2-1, with D possibly TRBD1 on 5 matching bases. The CDR3 is 12 residues long. V lost 7 bases and J lost 7, with 12 bases in between. Germline CDR1 reads SGDLS; CDR2 reads YYNGEE.

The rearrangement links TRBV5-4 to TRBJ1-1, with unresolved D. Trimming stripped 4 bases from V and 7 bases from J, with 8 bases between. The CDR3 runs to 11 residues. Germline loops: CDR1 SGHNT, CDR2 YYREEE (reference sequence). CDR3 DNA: TGTGCCAGCAGCAGGGCGGGTGAAGCTTTCTTT. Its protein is CASSRAGEAFF. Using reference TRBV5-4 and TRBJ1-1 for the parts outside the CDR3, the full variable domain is ETGVTQSPTHLIKTRGQQVTLRCSSQSGHNTVSWYQQALGQGPQFIFQYYREEENGRGNFPPRFSGLQFPNYSSELNVNALELDDSALYLCASSRAGEAFFGQGTRLTVV.

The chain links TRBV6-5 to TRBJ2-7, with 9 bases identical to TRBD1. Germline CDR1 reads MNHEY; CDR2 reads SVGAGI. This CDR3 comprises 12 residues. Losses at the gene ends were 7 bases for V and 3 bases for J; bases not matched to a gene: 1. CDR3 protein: CASKGQGYEQYF. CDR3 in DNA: TGTGCCAGCAAGGGACAGGGCTACGAGCAGTACTTC.